The rows below give T cell receptor beta chains drawn from one sample of a study of T cells after yellow fever vaccination. One entry per CDR3 protein results from TCRdb running MiXCR on the 5' RACE reads. This sample has about 130,000 distinct CDR3 sequences, with around 7.7% found just once. The sample consisted of CD4+ T cells sorted from PBMCs, taken roughly 10 days after the first yellow fever vaccination. Source of these receptors: a man younger than 35 who received the YFV17D yellow fever vaccine. Both conserved end residues are part of each CDR3. A D gene is named only where the DNA matches it firmly. Clone size appears in some rows only: once, few, many, or a class for an expanded clone.

d_gene	v_gene	j_gene	abundance	CDR3aa	CDR3nt
NA	TRBV5-6	TRBJ2-2	NA	CASSSGLTGELFF	TGTGCCAGCAGCTCGGGGCTCACCGGGGAGCTGTTTTTT
TRBD1	TRBV18	TRBJ1-2	many	CASSLIDRAGDGYTF	TGTGCCAGCTCACTCATCGACAGGGCGGGAGATGGCTACACCTTC
NA	TRBV6-1	TRBJ1-5	many	CASTPPGLEQPQHF	TGTGCCAGCACCCCGCCGGGGTTGGAGCAGCCCCAGCATTTT
NA	TRBV9	TRBJ2-3	many	CASSVELGTPTRTDTQYF	TGTGCCAGCAGCGTAGAACTCGGGACTCCAACACGCACAGATACGCAGTATTTT
NA	TRBV7-2	TRBJ1-1	many	CASSPGGGEWNTEAFF	TGTGCCAGCAGCCCTGGCGGCGGGGAGTGGAATACTGAAGCTTTCTTT
NA	TRBV7-2	TRBJ2-5	few	CATSRGRQETQYF	TGTGCCACCTCCAGGGGTCGCCAAGAGACCCAGTACTTC
TRBD1	TRBV5-1	TRBJ2-2	many	CASSLSPGGETGELFF	TGCGCCAGCAGCTTGTCCCCAGGGGGTGAGACCGGGGAGCTGTTTTTT
TRBD1	TRBV7-2	TRBJ2-1	many	CASSLSGGKFF	TGTGCCAGCAGCTTATCAGGGGGAAAGTTCTTC
NA	TRBV5-1	TRBJ2-1	many	CASSLIPGNEYNEQFF	TGCGCCAGCAGCCTAATACCAGGGAATGAGTACAATGAGCAGTTCTTC
NA	TRBV18	TRBJ2-4	NA	CASSPQAGSKNIQYF	TGTGCCAGCTCACCACAAGCAGGGTCCAAAAACATTCAGTACTTC
NA	TRBV7-9	TRBJ1-1	many	CASRPWQAGDTEAFF	TGTGCCAGCAGGCCCTGGCAGGCGGGGGACACTGAAGCTTTCTTT
TRBD1	TRBV6-1	TRBJ1-5	many	CASSGSRDREGNQPQHF	TGTGCCAGCAGTGGTTCCCGGGACAGGGAGGGCAATCAGCCCCAGCATTTT
NA	TRBV18	TRBJ2-3	many	CASSPVGQGTDTQYF	TGTGCCAGCTCACCGGTCGGGCAGGGCACAGATACGCAGTATTTT
NA	TRBV7-9	TRBJ2-1	many	CASSLEGHGEFF	TGTGCCAGCAGCTTAGAGGGACATGGAGAGTTCTTC
NA	TRBV20-1	TRBJ1-2	few	CSAGSDGYTF	TGCAGTGCTGGGTCGGATGGCTACACCTTC
TRBD1	TRBV6-1	TRBJ1-2	many	CASSRQDRDYGYTF	TGTGCCAGCAGTCGACAAGACAGGGACTATGGCTACACCTTC
NA	TRBV3-1	TRBJ1-1	few	CASSQRRAEAFF	TGTGCCAGCAGCCAAAGACGGGCTGAAGCTTTCTTT
NA	TRBV4-3	TRBJ2-3	many	CASSQQLASTDTQYF	TGCGCCAGCAGCCAGCAACTAGCAAGCACAGATACGCAGTATTTT
TRBD2	TRBV27	TRBJ2-7	many	CASSSRLAGAHRSYEQYF	TGTGCCAGCAGCTCTAGACTAGCGGGCGCTCACCGCTCCTACGAGCAGTACTTC
TRBD1	TRBV7-2	TRBJ2-7	many	CASSLRTGEVYEQYF	TGTGCCAGCAGCTTACGGACAGGGGAAGTCTACGAGCAGTACTTC
NA	TRBV19	TRBJ2-3	few	CASSILTGTDTQYF	TGTGCCAGTAGTATCCTAACAGGAACAGATACGCAGTATTTT
TRBD2	TRBV7-2	TRBJ2-5	few	CASSFAGGWETQYF	TGTGCCAGCAGCTTTGCGGGGGGTTGGGAGACCCAGTACTTC
NA	TRBV7-9	TRBJ2-1	few	CASTRPALGVYNEQFF	TGTGCCAGCACTCGACCGGCCCTTGGGGTTTACAATGAGCAGTTCTTC
TRBD2	TRBV20-1	TRBJ2-4	many	CSARDPSGGAGIQYF	TGCAGTGCTAGAGATCCTAGCGGGGGGGCTGGCATTCAGTACTTC
NA	TRBV9	TRBJ2-2	many	CASSVRTVLDGELFF	TGTGCCAGCAGCGTGAGGACGGTACTCGACGGGGAGCTGTTTTTT
NA	TRBV6-5	TRBJ2-3	many	CASSYWQGRGDTQYF	TGTGCCAGCAGCTACTGGCAGGGGAGAGGGGATACGCAGTATTTT
NA	TRBV4-1	TRBJ2-5	many	CASSQDRYQETQYF	TGCGCCAGCAGCCAAGACAGATACCAAGAGACCCAGTACTTC
TRBD2	TRBV9	TRBJ2-3	many	CASSASGRGGTDTQYF	TGTGCCAGCAGCGCCTCCGGACGGGGGGGGACAGATACGCAGTATTTT
TRBD2	TRBV5-1	TRBJ2-1	many	CASSLGPSGGHNEQFF	TGCGCCAGCAGCTTGGGGCCTAGCGGGGGCCACAATGAGCAGTTCTTC
NA	TRBV2	TRBJ2-2	many	CASSDTSNTGELFF	TGTGCCAGCAGTGATACTTCGAACACCGGGGAGCTGTTTTTT
NA	TRBV20-1	TRBJ1-5	many	CSARLVSENQPQHF	TGCAGTGCTAGACTGGTCAGCGAGAATCAGCCCCAGCATTTT
NA	TRBV24-1	TRBJ2-5	many	CATSDGPTETQYF	TGTGCCACCAGTGATGGTCCTACGGAGACCCAGTACTTC
NA	TRBV12-3/TRBV12-4	TRBJ2-4	many	CASSLGGGKNIQYF	TGTGCCAGCAGTCTGGGGGGTGGCAAAAACATTCAGTACTTC
NA	TRBV20-1	TRBJ1-1	many	CSARDNEAFF	TGCAGTGCTAGAGACAATGAAGCTTTCTTT
NA	TRBV5-1	TRBJ2-2	many	CASNRGLTNTGELFF	TGCGCCAGCAATCGGGGGTTAACGAACACCGGGGAGCTGTTTTTT
NA	TRBV7-2	TRBJ2-1	few	CASKLGSSGDEQFF	TGTGCCAGCAAGTTAGGCTCCTCCGGGGATGAGCAGTTCTTC
TRBD1	TRBV7-8	TRBJ1-2	few	CASSSGTGGYTF	TGTGCCAGCAGCTCAGGGACAGGGGGCTACACCTTC
NA	TRBV9	TRBJ2-1	many	CASSETPGLVINEQFF	TGTGCCAGCAGCGAGACCCCAGGGTTGGTAATCAATGAGCAGTTCTTC
NA	TRBV11-2	TRBJ1-2	many	CASSARPGVQYSNYGYTF	TGTGCCAGCAGCGCACGACCAGGGGTTCAGTACTCTAACTATGGCTACACCTTC
NA	TRBV5-4	TRBJ1-6	NA	CASREEKSSYNSPLHF	TGTGCCAGCAGGGAGGAGAAGAGCTCCTATAATTCACCCCTCCACTTT
NA	TRBV28	TRBJ1-2	NA	CASSLFPRGGYGYTF	TGTGCCAGCAGTTTATTCCCTAGGGGTGGGTATGGCTACACCTTC
NA	TRBV18	TRBJ1-6	many	CASSPGAAHSPLHF	TGTGCCAGCTCACCGGGGGCCGCCCATTCACCCCTCCACTTT
TRBD1	TRBV4-2	TRBJ1-2	many	CASSQDRDRDYGYTF	TGTGCCAGCAGCCAAGACCGGGACAGGGACTATGGCTACACCTTC
TRBD1	TRBV11-1	TRBJ2-3	NA	CASSLDRGRTDTQYF	TGTGCCAGCAGCCTCGACAGGGGGAGAACAGATACGCAGTATTTT
TRBD2	TRBV4-3	TRBJ2-3	many	CASSHHGTSGGLGDTQYF	TGCGCCAGCAGTCATCACGGGACTAGCGGGGGCCTTGGGGATACGCAGTATTTT
TRBD2	TRBV2	TRBJ2-5	many	CASSEYRLAGGGRETQYF	TGTGCCAGCAGTGAATATAGACTAGCGGGGGGGGGCAGAGAGACCCAGTACTTC
NA	TRBV4-1	TRBJ1-4	many	CASSQPLWGAANEKLFF	TGCGCCAGCAGCCAACCTTTGTGGGGGGCAGCTAATGAAAAACTGTTTTTT
NA	TRBV7-2	TRBJ1-3	many	CASSPQRAGNTIYF	TGTGCCAGCAGCCCTCAGCGGGCGGGAAACACCATATATTTT
NA	TRBV20-1	TRBJ2-2	few	CSARVLRPRELFF	TGCAGTGCTAGAGTTCTCCGCCCCCGGGAGCTGTTTTTT
TRBD2	TRBV6-5	TRBJ2-2	many	CASSYSLAGHTGELFF	TGTGCCAGCAGTTACAGCCTAGCGGGGCACACCGGGGAGCTGTTTTTT
NA	TRBV7-2	TRBJ2-6	NA	CASSLGVLGAGANVLTF	TGTGCCAGCAGCTTAGGGGTACTGGGGGCTGGGGCCAACGTCCTGACTTTC
NA	TRBV7-8	TRBJ2-3	many	CASSAQGGSTDTQYF	TGTGCCAGCAGCGCCCAGGGTGGGAGCACAGATACGCAGTATTTT
NA	TRBV4-1	TRBJ2-7	many	CASSQDPQRMAYEQYF	TGCGCCAGCAGCCAAGACCCTCAGAGAATGGCCTACGAGCAGTACTTC
TRBD1	TRBV10-3	TRBJ1-2	many	CAISPRQGRGGYTF	TGTGCCATCAGTCCCCGACAGGGAAGGGGCGGCTACACCTTC
TRBD2	TRBV20-1	TRBJ2-1	many	CSAMTSGGANEQFF	TGCAGTGCTATGACTAGCGGGGGGGCCAATGAGCAGTTCTTC
TRBD1	TRBV27	TRBJ2-7	many	CASSLGTGLSYEQYF	TGTGCCAGCAGTTTGGGGACAGGGTTAAGCTACGAGCAGTACTTC
TRBD2	TRBV20-1	TRBJ2-1	many	CSARDPSGAYNEQFF	TGCAGTGCTAGAGATCCCAGCGGGGCGTACAATGAGCAGTTCTTC
NA	TRBV5-1	TRBJ1-6	few	CAATREYNSPLHF	TGCGCCGCTACGCGGGAATATAATTCACCCCTCCACTTT
NA	TRBV7-2	TRBJ2-1	many	CASSFRVTYNEQFF	TGTGCCAGCAGCTTTCGGGTCACCTACAATGAGCAGTTCTTC